Detailed here is one T cell receptor beta chain. In the original processing: Estimation of nucleated cell counts was performed using reference gene primer amplification. The protocol was immunoSEQ multiplex PCR, while the TCRdb copy is restricted to in-frame clones and leaves out a portion. Clone size and the V and J calls come from that table; the DNA yielded D and trimming. Among a few hundred thousand clones listed, 70% to 75% were seen once. This record comes from a study of blood T cell repertoires in COVID-19. Study at large: Sites in the United States, Italy and Spain provided acute and convalescent COVID-19 samples. From T cells, B-cell-depleted T cells, or PBMCs came the material, which was cDNA or gDNA.

V was clipped by 0 bases and J by 3 bases; unmatched bases: 6. The CDR3 spans 16 residues. Looked up from germline, CDR1 is SGHRS and CDR2 is YFSETQ. This TCR was recovered from a woman aged 80 or over with acute or convalescent COVID-19. The chain has TRBV5-1 and TRBJ2-1; 7 bases match TRBD2. The sample was peripheral blood. CDR3 residues: CASSLASSGYYNEQFF. For the CDR3, the DNA is TGCGCCAGCAGCTTGGCGTCTAGCGGCTACTACAATGAGCAGTTCTTC.